Reported below is one TCR beta chain. What it binds is unknown. The CDR3 consists of 14 residues. Each CDR3 protein gets one entry in TCRdb, which reprocessed the 5' RACE reads and gives no DNA. Found here are around 400,000 distinct CDR3 sequences; the top ten clones hold around 2.4%. Without any T cell sorting, total RNA was isolated from whole blood. The data are from a study of monozygotic twins with inflammatory bowel disease. Findings and limits, study-wide: Repertoire similarity did not differ between concordant and discordant twins, possibly owing to limited power. Among T cells, the various subtypes were not distinguishable.

This TCR derives from a human donor with ulcerative colitis or Crohn's disease, or a healthy co-twin of an affected twin (not recorded which). J is TRBJ2-1 and V is TRBV12-3 or TRBV12-4; TCRdb designates TRBD2, a call that cannot be tested without DNA. Sequencing was carried out using blood. CDR3 in amino acids: CASSPLTTYNEQFF.